This TCR beta chain was recovered during a study of graft-versus-host responses after intestinal transplantation. Study information: Tacrolimus and steroids were given for about 3 years to all recipients after anti-thymocyte globulin induction.

Germline V gene sequence: CDR1 MNHNS, CDR2 SASEGT. V shed 8 bases, J shed 8 bases, and the junction held 4 bases outside the gene matches. CDR3 size: 12 residues. Notes on the study in general: Where graft-donor T cell macrochimerism was present, patients had high graft-versus-host to host-versus-graft clonal ratios in allografts. Early post-transplant falls in HvG clones accompanied the peak levels of circulating GvH clones.

This clone was detected a few times. The antigen remains unidentified. Repertoires were generated with immunoSEQ multiplex PCR, while TCRdb's copy carries only in-frame clones and drops some. The sample shows tens of thousands of clones, roughly 90% of them seen only once. The receptor was derived from a human donor who received an intestinal transplant. Sequences were derived from unstimulated CD8+ T cells sorted from spleen or lymph node cells, sampled before intestinal transplant. The rearrangement joins TRBV6-1 to TRBJ1-5; 9 nucleotides line up with TRBD1. The CDR3 DNA sequence: TGTGCCAGCGGACAGGGGTTGGAGCCCCAGCATTTT. This gives the protein CASGQGLEPQHF.